What follows describes a single T cell receptor (beta chain). Its target is not known. V shed 5 bases and J 6 bases; nucleotides not matched to a gene: 7. The germline V gene has CDR1 GTSNPN and CDR2 SVGIG (reference sequence). This CDR3 is 13 amino acids long. This entry comes from a study of shared clonotypes between healthy human individuals. Findings and caveats of the study: Limitation of the genetic and exposure-history diversity represented came from the few donors. Rarefaction demonstrated incomplete sorted-subset sequencing despite large depth. Approximately 5.4% of naive CD4 clonotypes were common to a handful of donors.

Sorted-subset replicate PCRs used about 200 ng DNA, tens of thousands of T cell genomes. Clones were sequenced by immunoSEQ multiplex PCR, and TCRdb holds only the in-frame ones, with some missing. This table holds 2 million to 2.5 million clones, about 94% found once. This receptor was obtained from a man younger than 35 in good health. The chain combines TRBV30 with TRBJ1-2, with 9 positions matching TRBD1. Input material: naive CD4+ T cells sorted from blood. The subset here: CD45RA+ positively selected. The CDR3 region is CAWYRGHLHGYTF. CDR3 in DNA: TGTGCCTGGTACAGGGGGCATCTCCATGGCTACACCTTC.